Each of the 27 T cell receptor beta chains below was sequenced from the same sample in a study of CD8+ T cells in alopecia areata. Treatment here: oral pan-JAK inhibitor, 5-10 mg twice daily. Reverse transcription of extracted RNA yielded cDNA, which provided the sequencing template. Profiling relied on immunoSEQ multiplex PCR, and the TCRdb table lists in-frame clones only, not all of them. The repertoire consists of 200,000 to 250,000 clones, with under 60% occurring once and the leading ten covering more than 1.5%. The specimen comprised CD4+ T cells sorted from blood, sampled at week 4, from a patient treated with tofacitinib. The receptors here all came from a human donor with alopecia areata.

This clone was picked up a small number of times. This chain links TRBV29-1 with TRBJ2-2; unclear D gene. Germline V gives CDR1 SQVTM, CDR2 ANQGSEA. The V end lost 3 bases, the J end lost 2 bases, and 7 bases lay between the germline ends. The CDR3 covers 13 residues. CDR3 region: CSVDFGNTGELFF. DNA of the CDR3: TGCAGCGTTGATTTTGGAAACACCGGGGAGCTGTTTTTT.

CDR3 nucleotide sequence: TGCGCCAGCAGCTCCGGACAACACGATCTCTCTTACAATGAGCAGTTCTTC. Protein product: CASSSGQHDLSYNEQFF. This chain links TRBV5-1 with TRBJ2-1, with D possibly matching TRBD1 (5 bases). CDR1 is SGHRS and CDR2 is YFSETQ in the germline V gene. Trimming took off 3 bases at V and 4 bases at J, with 20 bases between the two ends. The CDR3 has 17 residues.

V gene TRBV30 combines with J gene TRBJ1-5, with TRBD1 matching over 8 bases. V dropped 0 bases and J dropped 8; count of bases not matched to a gene: 6. The length of the CDR3 is 14 residues. Germline V gene lookup returns CDR1 GTSNPN and CDR2 SVGIG (reference sequence). In nucleotides, the CDR3 is TGTGCCTGGAGTGTAGGGACAGGCAAAGAGCCCCAGCATTTT. Amino acids: CAWSVGTGKEPQHF.

The V and J genes are TRBV29-1 and TRBJ1-1; TRBD1 aligns across 11 bases. The CDR3 consists of 13 residues. V shed 7 bases, J shed 5 bases, and the junction held 6 bases outside the gene matches. Germline values: CDR1 SQVTM, CDR2 ANQGSEA. The CDR3 region is CSAGQGAGTEAFF. CDR3 nucleotide sequence: TGCAGCGCTGGACAGGGGGCAGGGACTGAAGCTTTCTTT.

This chain uses TRBV5-8 with TRBJ2-7; D is possibly TRBD1 or TRBD2 (5 bases each). CDR1 is SGHTS, CDR2 YDEGEE, per germline. The CDR3 is 17 amino acids. Trimming stripped 6 bases from V and 2 bases from J, with 24 bases between. The DNA for the CDR3 is TGTGCCAGCATCGATTTATCCCTCAGGACGGGACCCTACGAGCAGTACTTC. Its protein product is CASIDLSLRTGPYEQYF.

The rearrangement joins TRBV25-1 to TRBJ1-4; the match to TRBD1 covers 8 bases. The V gene end was trimmed by 6 bases and the J gene end by 7 bases; junction bases not matched to a gene: 19. Germline V lookup: CDR1 MGHDK, CDR2 SYGVNS. The CDR3 contains 18 residues. The DNA of the CDR3 is TGTGCCAGCAGGGGATCCGGGACAGGACGAGTAATAAGTGAAAAACTGTTTTTT. It specifies CASRGSGTGRVISEKLFF.

The rearrangement uses TRBV5-1 and TRBJ1-1, with 9 nucleotides matching TRBD1. The CDR3 extends over 15 amino acids. The J segment lost 10 bases and the V segment lost 0 bases, leaving 10 bases of the junction unmatched. Germline values: CDR1 SGHRS, CDR2 YFSETQ. In DNA, the CDR3 is TGCGCCAGCAGCTTGGGACGAGGGACAGGGTTTGGAGCTTTCTTT. It codes for CASSLGRGTGFGAFF.

This clone was counted only a few times. CDR3 residues: CASSLLGRRSTEAFF. As DNA, the CDR3 is TGTGCCAGCAGCTTACTAGGGAGAAGGAGCACTGAAGCTTTCTTT. The genes are TRBV11-2 and TRBJ1-1; D is unresolved. This CDR3 is built from 15 residues. V lost 2 bases to trimming and J lost 4 bases, with 14 bases between them. The germline gives CDR1 SGHAT, CDR2 FQNNGV.

This chain joins TRBV30 and TRBJ1-1, with D perhaps matching TRBD1 (6 bases). Deletions cut 7 bases from V and 0 bases from J, with 12 bases between. CDR1 is GTSNPN and CDR2 is SVGIG in the germline V gene (reference sequence). The CDR3 spans 13 residues. The CDR3 nucleotides read TGTGCCTCTGTGACAGGATTGAACACTGAAGCTTTCTTT. As protein: CASVTGLNTEAFF.

The genes are TRBV5-6 and TRBJ1-1; D is ambiguous. Trimming stripped 4 bases from V and 4 bases from J, with 11 bases between. Germline V gives CDR1 SGHDT, CDR2 YYEEEE. The CDR3 runs 13 residues. In DNA, the CDR3 is TGTGCCAGCAGCCCTCCGGGTCCCACTGAAGCTTTCTTT. This translates into CASSPPGPTEAFF.

This chain links TRBV4-3 with TRBJ2-1, with a tentative D call TRBD2 (5 bases). Between the trimmed V and J ends, which lost 0 bases and 15 bases, there was a span of 15 bases. The CDR3 is made up of 13 amino acids. Germline values: CDR1 LGHNA, CDR2 YSLEER. CDR3 in amino acids: CASSQEVELARFF. In DNA, the CDR3 is TGCGCCAGCAGCCAAGAGGTCGAGCTAGCTCGGTTCTTC.

This sequence joins TRBV7-2 and TRBJ2-5, with D possibly TRBD1 on 5 matching bases. The CDR3 is 12 amino acids. Germline V gives CDR1 SGHTA, CDR2 FQGNSA. Trimming took off 4 bases at V and 8 bases at J, with 11 bases between the two ends. The CDR3 nucleotides are TGTGCCAGCAGCTCCATTAGGGGTACCCAGTACTTC. This encodes CASSSIRGTQYF.

This clone was seen once. The CDR3 bases are TGCAGCGTTCTGACAGGGGGCTCTACCGGGGAGCTGTTTTTT. Protein product: CSVLTGGSTGELFF. The chain has TRBV29-1 and TRBJ2-2; 10 bases line up with TRBD1. This CDR3 comprises 14 residues. J lost 5 bases, V lost 5 bases, and 5 bases had no gene match. Germline V gene lookup returns CDR1 SQVTM and CDR2 ANQGSEA.

This clone turned up a few times. This rearrangement joins TRBV7-9 to TRBJ1-2, with D possibly TRBD1 on 5 matching bases. Germline loops: CDR1 SEHNR, CDR2 FQNEAQ (reference sequence). This CDR3 has 15 residues. The germline V and J ends were trimmed by 1 base and 6 bases, with 15 bases remaining between them. The CDR3 sequence is CASSLVDRPLDGYTF. The CDR3 coding sequence is TGTGCCAGCAGCTTAGTTGACAGACCCCTGGATGGCTACACCTTC. Based on the CDR3 plus reference TRBV7-9 and TRBJ1-2, the full variable domain is DTGVSQNPRHKITKRGQNVTFRCDPISEHNRLYWYRQTLGQGPEFLTYFQNEAQLEKSRLLSDRFSAERPKGSFSTLEIQRTEQGDSAMYLCASSLVDRPLDGYTFGSGTRLTVV.

In this sample, this clone turned up a few times. This chain connects TRBV29-1 to TRBJ1-1, with D perhaps matching TRBD1 (6 bases). This CDR3 has 11 amino acids. The ends were cut back, 6 bases at V and 5 bases at J, with 10 bases in the middle. Germline loops: CDR1 SQVTM, CDR2 ANQGSEA. The CDR3 spells CSVHRATEAFF. CDR3 DNA: TGCAGCGTCCACAGGGCAACTGAAGCTTTCTTT.

The V and J genes are TRBV5-1 and TRBJ2-7; perhaps TRBD1 as D (6 bases). V was clipped by 5 bases and J by 3 bases, with 18 bases between them. Germline CDR1 is SGHRS and CDR2 is YFSETQ. The CDR3 has 15 amino acids. As DNA, the CDR3 is TGCGCCAGCAGACCCCGACAGGACCCAAACTACGAGCAGTACTTC. It yields the protein CASRPRQDPNYEQYF.

In DNA form, the CDR3 reads TGTGCCAGCTCACCAGGGAGGGAGACCCAGTACTTC. The encoded protein is CASSPGRETQYF. The chain carries TRBV18 and TRBJ2-5, with D tentatively TRBD2 (6 bases). Germline values: CDR1 KGHSH, CDR2 LQKENI. The V end was cut by 2 bases, the J end by 5 bases, with 6 bases between. This CDR3 has 12 residues.

V usage is TRBV7-8 and J usage is TRBJ2-3; a possible D gene is TRBD1 (5 bases). Germline lookup yields CDR1 SGHVS and CDR2 FQNEAQ. This CDR3 region has 11 residues. V was pared by 6 bases and J by 5 bases, with 6 bases between. CDR3 sequence reads: CASSTGDTQYF. DNA for the CDR3: TGTGCCAGCAGTACAGGAGATACGCAGTATTTT.

Only a few counts were recorded for this clone. The genes are TRBV27 and TRBJ2-3, with TRBD2 identical over 11 bases. Germline trimming cut 5 bases from V and 0 bases from J; bases unmatched to any gene: 4. The CDR3 is 16 amino acids. Germline assignment: CDR1 MNHEY and CDR2 SMNVEV (reference sequence). CDR3 sequence (DNA): TGTGCCAGCAGTCTAGCGGGGGGCCCAAGCACAGATACGCAGTATTTT. Translation: CASSLAGGPSTDTQYF.

CDR3 region: CASKRAGNYGYTF. The CDR3 DNA reads TGTGCCAGCAAACGGGCAGGGAACTATGGCTACACCTTC. The chain uses TRBV27 and TRBJ1-2, with D maybe TRBD1 (5 bases). V lost 7 bases and J lost 2, with 11 bases in between. In germline, CDR1 is MNHEY, CDR2 SMNVEV (reference sequence). The CDR3 sequence is 13 residues long.

J is TRBJ1-3 and V is TRBV10-3, with D possibly matching TRBD1 (5 bases). The CDR3 length is 15 residues. Germline V gene sequence: CDR1 ENHRY, CDR2 SYGVKD. V shed 2 bases and J shed 0 bases, with 8 bases lying between them. For the CDR3, the DNA is TGTGCCATCAGTGAGGGGGGGATCTCTGGAAACACCATATATTTT. Translating it yields CAISEGGISGNTIYF.

The chain combines TRBV29-1 with TRBJ2-7; maybe TRBD1 (7 bases). The CDR3 spans 14 residues. Trimming removed 6 bases from V and 2 bases from J, with 17 bases in between. Per germline, CDR1 SQVTM and CDR2 ANQGSEA. DNA for the CDR3: TGCAGCGTCGGGGGACGGACAGGTGCCTACGAGCAGTACTTC. It codes for CSVGGRTGAYEQYF.

This clone was seen repeatedly, ten times or more. V usage is TRBV7-2 and J usage is TRBJ2-2, with 9 bases that match TRBD1. Trimming cost V 8 bases and J 3 bases; bases outside gene matches: 7. The CDR3 loop spans 15 amino acids. Germline CDR1 reads SGHTA; CDR2 reads FQGNSA. CDR3 sequence reads: CASGPGQGYTGELFF. The CDR3 DNA reads as TGTGCCAGCGGACCGGGACAGGGTTACACCGGGGAGCTGTTTTTT.

About this clone: The sample holds other DNA sequences that translate to the same CDR3. The chain is built from TRBV5-1 and TRBJ1-1; no clear D. V shed 0 bases and J shed 5 bases, with 5 bases lying between them. The CDR3 extends over 12 amino acids. The germline V gene has CDR1 SGHRS and CDR2 YFSETQ. CDR3 coding DNA: TGCGCCAGCAGCTTGGTTGGTACTGAAGCTTTCTTT. Translated: CASSLVGTEAFF.

The CDR3 coding sequence is TGTGCCAGCTTATCGACAGGGTCCGCGAACACTGAAGCTTTCTTT. Translating gives CASLSTGSANTEAFF. This chain links TRBV18 with TRBJ1-1, with 7 bases matching TRBD1. J gave up 1 base and V 7 bases, and 9 bases lay outside the gene matches. CDR1 and CDR2 from the germline V gene are KGHSH and LQKENI. This CDR3 is 15 amino acids long. Supplemented by reference TRBV18 and TRBJ1-1, the full variable domain reads NAGVMQNPRHLVRRRGQEARLRCSPMKGHSHVYWYRQLPEEGLKFMVYLQKENIIDESGMPKERFSAEFPKEGPSILRIQQVVRGDSAAYFCASLSTGSANTEAFFGQGTRLTVV.

This clone has more than one count but fewer than ten. The rearrangement uses TRBV10-3 and TRBJ2-7, with TRBD1 matching 9 bases. The germline CDR1 and CDR2 sequences are ENHRY and SYGVKD. With 7 bases clipped from V and 5 bases from J, the junction kept 6 bases outside the gene matches. This CDR3 contains 13 residues. The CDR3 DNA reads as TGTGCCATCAATGCCGGACAGGGGAACGAGCAGTACTTC. Its translation: CAINAGQGNEQYF.

This clone was seen only a few times. V usage is TRBV7-8 and J usage is TRBJ2-4; D is undetermined. Trimming shortened V by 4 bases and J by 9 bases, and 16 bases separated the two germline ends. Germline V CDR1 and CDR2: SGHVS, FQNEAQ. The CDR3 totals 14 residues. The CDR3 sequence is CASSSPLGRTIQYF. CDR3 nucleotides: TGTGCCAGCAGCTCGCCCCTGGGCAGAACCATTCAGTACTTC.